This TCR beta chain emerged from a study of OX40 agonist ivuxolimab in advanced cancers. For the study at large: Patients assigned to dose escalation were diagnosed with hepatocellular carcinoma, melanoma, renal cell or head and neck cancer. One patient with hepatocellular carcinoma and two with cutaneous melanoma, three in all, had partial responses. Study-wide results and limits: Some nonresponders also had low normalized T-cell clonal expansion.

Comments on this clone: The antigen is undetermined.

Blood was sampled at baseline, cycle 4 day 1, and cycle 7 day 1. The repertoire was sequenced with immunoSEQ multiplex PCR; TCRdb's copy has only in-frame clones and lacks some. This sample has 20,000 to 25,000 clones, with less than 90% found just once. The germline V gene encodes CDR1 SGDLS and CDR2 YYNGEE. The V and J ends lost 4 bases and 7 bases respectively, with 17 bases between them. This CDR3 is 14 amino acids long. The sample here was CD4+ or CD8+ T cells sorted from blood, taken in a trial of the OX40 agonist ivuxolimab. The V call is TRBV9, the J call TRBJ2-5; a weak D match, TRBD2 (5 bases). The TCR comes from an adult with an advanced solid tumor such as melanoma, head and neck, liver or kidney cancer. DNA of the CDR3: TGTGCCAGCAGCCCCGGAGGCGGGCATGGGACCCAGTACTTC. This sequence encodes CASSPGGGHGTQYF.